The 17 T cell receptor beta chains reported below all come from one sample, sequenced in a study of cytomegalovirus exposure and HLA in healthy donors. The PCR employed 60 Vbeta primers together with 13 Jbeta primers. TCRdb's table, derived via immunoSEQ multiplex PCR, lists solely in-frame clones and lacks some. The sample holds roughly 90,000 clones, over 60% seen once. The source material was PBMCs. These receptors all come from a woman in her thirties or forties in good health and CMV-seropositive.

The V and J genes are TRBV11-3 and TRBJ2-1; 7 positions match TRBD2. Unmatched junction bases numbered 9, after V lost 1 base and J lost 6 bases. This CDR3 has 16 residues. Germline V gives CDR1 SGHNT, CDR2 YENEEA. The CDR3 DNA reads TGTGCCAGCAGCTTAGTAGCGTCTAGCGGTGCCAATGAGCAGTTCTTC. It codes for CASSLVASSGANEQFF.

The rearrangement uses TRBV14 and TRBJ1-2; tentative D call: TRBD1 (5 bases). The germline gives CDR1 SGHDN, CDR2 FVKESK. This CDR3 is built from 15 residues. V lost 1 base and J lost 8, with 17 bases in between. The CDR3 coding sequence is TGTGCCAGCAGCCAAGCCGGGACGGGGGGGAGAGGCTACACCTTC. Translating gives CASSQAGTGGRGYTF.

The chain uses TRBV19 and TRBJ2-2; the D gene is possibly TRBD1 (5 bases). The CDR3 runs to 14 residues. Between the trimmed V and J ends, which lost 5 bases and 5 bases, there was a span of 12 bases. The germline CDR1 and CDR2 sequences are LNHDA and SQIVND (reference sequence). CDR3 nucleotides: TGTGCCAGTAGTGCCAGGGTTTTGACCGGGGAGCTGTTTTTT. Residues: CASSARVLTGELFF. Full variable domain (remainder filled in from reference TRBV19 and TRBJ2-2): DGGITQSPKYLFRKEGQNVTLSCEQNLNHDAMYWYRQDPGQGLRLIYYSQIVNDFQKGDIAEGYSVSREKKESFPLTVTSAQKNPTAFYLCASSARVLTGELFFGEGSRLTVL.

This rearrangement joins TRBV2 to TRBJ2-7; 11 bases map to TRBD1. Germline CDR1 reads SNHLY; CDR2 reads FYNNEI. V lost 3 bases and J lost 3; bases outside the gene matches: 4. The CDR3 spans 15 residues. CDR3 loop: CASSDPGTGGYEQYF. In DNA, the CDR3 is TGTGCCAGCAGTGACCCCGGGACAGGGGGCTACGAGCAGTACTTC.

V is TRBV11-2 and J is TRBJ2-5; 9 bases are shared with TRBD1. CDR3 length: 16 amino acids. Unmatched junction bases numbered 9, after V lost 2 bases and J lost 5 bases. Germline V gives CDR1 SGHAT, CDR2 FQNNGV. The CDR3 spells CASSLFWTGAEETQYF. As DNA, the CDR3 is TGTGCCAGCAGCTTATTCTGGACAGGGGCGGAGGAGACCCAGTACTTC.

The chain uses TRBV10-3 and TRBJ2-1; 10 bases agree with TRBD1. V shed 6 bases, J shed 7 bases, and the junction held 6 bases outside the gene matches. Germline-derived CDR1 and CDR2 are ENHRY and SYGVKD. This CDR3 is 14 amino acids long. The CDR3 reads CAISGRDRGNEQFF. DNA of the CDR3: TGTGCCATCAGCGGCCGGGACAGGGGAAATGAGCAGTTCTTC.

Regarding this clone: Different DNA sequences within this sample yield the same CDR3. The chain carries TRBV7-9 and TRBJ2-5; D is possibly TRBD2 (5 bases). This CDR3 contains 13 residues. Germline lookup yields CDR1 SEHNR and CDR2 FQNEAQ (reference sequence). V lost 4 bases and J 1 base, leaving 7 bases between the germline ends. CDR3 bases: TGTGCCAGCAGCTGGGGAGTCCAAGAGACCCAGTACTTC. Amino acid sequence: CASSWGVQETQYF.

In this sample, this clone turned up a few times. This chain connects TRBV9 to TRBJ2-7, with 8 bases lining up with TRBD1. With 3 bases clipped from V and 0 bases from J, the junction kept 5 bases outside the gene matches. In germline, CDR1 is SGDLS, CDR2 YYNGEE. The CDR3 contains 15 residues. CDR3 in amino acids: CASSAGQGPSYEQYF. The DNA of the CDR3 is TGTGCCAGCAGCGCCGGACAGGGCCCCTCCTACGAGCAGTACTTC. Complete variable domain (other parts from reference TRBV9 and TRBJ2-7): DSGVTQTPKHLITATGQRVTLRCSPRSGDLSVYWYQQSLDQGLQFLIQYYNGEERAKGNILERFSAQQFPDLHSELNLSSLELGDSALYFCASSAGQGPSYEQYFGPGTRLTVT.

This sequence joins TRBV7-9 and TRBJ2-7; 9 positions match TRBD1. Germline assignment: CDR1 SEHNR and CDR2 FQNEAQ (reference sequence). The CDR3 length is 15 residues. V shed 2 bases and J 3 bases; nucleotides not matched to a gene: 5. Written as DNA, the CDR3 is TGTGCCAGCAGCTTAATAGGGACAGGGATCTACGAGCAGTACTTC. This sequence encodes CASSLIGTGIYEQYF. The full variable domain, its missing parts supplied by reference TRBV7-9 and TRBJ2-7, is DTGVSQNPRHKITKRGQNVTFRCDPISEHNRLYWYRQTLGQGPEFLTYFQNEAQLEKSRLLSDRFSAERPKGSFSTLEIQRTEQGDSAMYLCASSLIGTGIYEQYFGPGTRLTVT.

Remarks on this clone: The junction differs from germline at one of its ends, possibly a read error. The CDR3 DNA sequence: TGTGCTAGCAGCTCTGACTGGGCCGGGGAGCTGTTTTTT. Translated: CASSSDWAGELFF. The chain employs TRBV7-7 and TRBJ2-2; D uncertain. CDR1 and CDR2 (germline): SSHAT, FNYEAQ (reference sequence). There are 13 residues in the CDR3.

The J gene is TRBJ2-1, the V gene TRBV5-1; 10 positions agree with TRBD2. The CDR3 has 15 residues. V gave up 2 bases and J gave up 9 bases; unmatched junction bases: 8. CDR1 and CDR2 from the germline V gene are SGHRS and YFSETQ. In DNA, the CDR3 is TGCGCCAGCAGCTTAAGTCTAGCGGGAGAGGGTGAGCAGTTCTTC. Translating it yields CASSLSLAGEGEQFF.

The table lists this clone with a few counts. V gene TRBV6-1 combines with J gene TRBJ2-7; perhaps TRBD1 as D (5 bases). V lost 8 bases and J lost 4, with 18 bases in between. The CDR3 totals 14 residues. Germline CDR1 MNHNS, CDR2 SASEGT. The DNA of the CDR3 is TGTGCCAGCCAGGGAAGAACCCTACTATACGAGCAGTACTTC. Protein product: CASQGRTLLYEQYF.

The chain couples TRBV6-5 to TRBJ1-4; D is perhaps TRBD1 (5 bases). Germline lookup yields CDR1 MNHEY and CDR2 SVGAGI. V shed 6 bases and J shed 7 bases, with 15 bases lying between them. The CDR3 covers 14 residues. CDR3 amino acids: CASRRQSGGEKLFF. CDR3 in DNA: TGTGCCAGCAGGAGACAGTCCGGGGGTGAAAAACTGTTTTTT.

The rearrangement links TRBV30 to TRBJ2-7; D may be TRBD2 (5 bases). Trimming took 5 bases from V and 6 from J, leaving 14 bases between them. There are 12 residues in the CDR3. Germline CDR1 reads GTSNPN; CDR2 reads SVGIG (reference sequence). In DNA form, the CDR3 reads TGTGCCTGGTCAGTCTTGGGAGTCGAGCAGTACTTC. Translation gives CAWSVLGVEQYF.

Worth noting for this clone: The same CDR3 also results from other DNA sequences found in this sample. The chain recombines TRBV18 with TRBJ2-5; 7 positions match TRBD1. Germline CDR1 KGHSH, CDR2 LQKENI. The CDR3 loop spans 15 amino acids. Unmatched junction bases numbered 7, after V lost 6 bases and J lost 0 bases. The CDR3 sequence is CASSTQGDHQETQYF. CDR3 coding DNA: TGTGCCAGCTCTACCCAGGGGGACCACCAAGAGACCCAGTACTTC.

The CDR3 here is CASSLDRGRDGYTF. In DNA, the CDR3 is TGCGCCAGCAGCTTGGACAGGGGGCGCGATGGCTACACCTTC. V usage is TRBV5-1 and J usage is TRBJ1-2; 9 nucleotides agree with TRBD1. Germline CDR1 SGHRS, CDR2 YFSETQ. The CDR3 is 14 residues long. Trimming took 0 bases from V and 6 from J; bases not matched to a gene: 3. The full variable domain, in which reference TRBV5-1 and TRBJ1-2 provide the parts outside the CDR3, is KAGVTQTPRYLIKTRGQQVTLSCSPISGHRSVSWYQQTPGQGLQFLFEYFSETQRNKGNFPGRFSGRQFSNSRSEMNVSTLELGDSALYLCASSLDRGRDGYTFGSGTRLTVV.

This clone came up once. The rearrangement joins TRBV4-2 to TRBJ2-7, with unresolved D. Per the germline V gene, CDR1 is LGHNA and CDR2 is YNFKEQ. This CDR3 is built from 14 residues. Trimming pared 3 bases from V and 2 bases from J, leaving 11 bases between. DNA for the CDR3: TGTGCCAGCAGCCAGCCCTTGGGCGCCTACGAGCAGTACTTC. Translating gives CASSQPLGAYEQYF.